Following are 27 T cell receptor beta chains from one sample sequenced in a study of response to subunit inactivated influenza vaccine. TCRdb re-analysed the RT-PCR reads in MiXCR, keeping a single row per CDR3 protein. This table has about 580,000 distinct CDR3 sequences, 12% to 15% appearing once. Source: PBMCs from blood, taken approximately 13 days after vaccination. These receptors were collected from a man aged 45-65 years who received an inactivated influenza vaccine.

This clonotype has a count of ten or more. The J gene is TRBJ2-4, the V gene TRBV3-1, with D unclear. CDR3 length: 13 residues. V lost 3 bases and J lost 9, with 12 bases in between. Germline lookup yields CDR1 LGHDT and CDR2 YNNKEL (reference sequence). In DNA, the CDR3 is TGTGCCAGCAGCCAGCGGTCTTCGGGCATTCAGTACTTC. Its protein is CASSQRSSGIQYF.

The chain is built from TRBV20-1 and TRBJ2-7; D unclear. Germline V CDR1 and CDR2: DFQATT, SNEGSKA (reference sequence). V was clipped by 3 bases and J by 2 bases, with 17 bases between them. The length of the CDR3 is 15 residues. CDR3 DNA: TGCAGTGCTAGGGACCCAGCTCTAGAAACCTACGAGCAGTACTTC. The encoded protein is CSARDPALETYEQYF.

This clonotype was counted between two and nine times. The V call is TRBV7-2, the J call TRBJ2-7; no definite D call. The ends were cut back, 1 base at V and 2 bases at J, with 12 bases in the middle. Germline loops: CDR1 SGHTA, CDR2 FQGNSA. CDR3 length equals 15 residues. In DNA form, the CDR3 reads TGTGCCAGCAGCTTAGTTGTATCCTCTACCTACGAGCAGTACTTC. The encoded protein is CASSLVVSSTYEQYF.

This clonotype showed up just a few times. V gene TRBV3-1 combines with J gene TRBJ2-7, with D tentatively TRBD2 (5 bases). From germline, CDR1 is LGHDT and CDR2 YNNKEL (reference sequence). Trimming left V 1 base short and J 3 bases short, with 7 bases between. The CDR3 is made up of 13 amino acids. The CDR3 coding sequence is TGTGCCAGCAGCCAAGCGGCGGGCTACGAGCAGTACTTC. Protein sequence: CASSQAAGYEQYF.

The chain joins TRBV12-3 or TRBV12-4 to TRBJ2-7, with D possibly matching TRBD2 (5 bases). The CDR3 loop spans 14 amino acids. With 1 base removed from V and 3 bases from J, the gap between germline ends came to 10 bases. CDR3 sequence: CASSLGVGNYEQYF. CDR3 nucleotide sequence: TGTGCCAGCAGTTTAGGGGTCGGGAACTACGAGCAGTACTTC.

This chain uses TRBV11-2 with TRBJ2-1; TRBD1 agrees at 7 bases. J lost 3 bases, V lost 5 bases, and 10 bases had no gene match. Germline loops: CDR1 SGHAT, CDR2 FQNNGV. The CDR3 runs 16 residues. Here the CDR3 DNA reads TGTGCCAGCAGCACTCGGGGACAGATTATCTACAATGAGCAGTTCTTC. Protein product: CASSTRGQIIYNEQFF.

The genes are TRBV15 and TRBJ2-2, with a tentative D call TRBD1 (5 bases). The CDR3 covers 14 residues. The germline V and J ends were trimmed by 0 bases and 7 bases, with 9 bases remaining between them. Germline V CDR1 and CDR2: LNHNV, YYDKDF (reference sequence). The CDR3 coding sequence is TGTGCCACCAGCAGAGAAGGGGCAATCGGGGAGCTGTTTTTT. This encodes CATSREGAIGELFF. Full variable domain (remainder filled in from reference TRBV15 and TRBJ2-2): DAMVIQNPRYQVTQFGKPVTLSCSQTLNHNVMYWYQQKSSQAPKLLFHYYDKDFNNEADTPDNFQSRRPNTSFCFLDIRSPGLGDTAMYLCATSREGAIGELFFGEGSRLTVL.

The CDR3 bases are TGTGCCAGCAGTTCAACAGGGGTACCTGGAAACACCATATATTTT. It specifies CASSSTGVPGNTIYF. The chain carries TRBV6-5 and TRBJ1-3, with TRBD1 matching 7 bases. V was pared by 4 bases and J by 2 bases, with 5 bases of the junction left unmatched. This CDR3 comprises 15 residues. Germline V lookup: CDR1 MNHEY, CDR2 SVGAGI.

CDR3 nucleotide sequence: TGCAGTGCTAGAATGGGGCAGCACTCCTACGAGCAGTACTTC. It translates to CSARMGQHSYEQYF. The V gene is TRBV20-1, the J gene TRBJ2-7; a possible D gene is TRBD1 (5 bases). Germline V lookup: CDR1 DFQATT, CDR2 SNEGSKA (reference sequence). This CDR3 comprises 14 residues. V was pared by 2 bases and J by 0 bases, with 11 bases between.

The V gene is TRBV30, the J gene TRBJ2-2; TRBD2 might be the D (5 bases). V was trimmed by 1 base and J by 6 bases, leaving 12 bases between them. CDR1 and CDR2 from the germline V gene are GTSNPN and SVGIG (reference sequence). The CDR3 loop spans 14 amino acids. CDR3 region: CAWSGSGWAGELFF. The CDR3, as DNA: TGTGCCTGGAGTGGTTCGGGATGGGCCGGGGAGCTGTTTTTT.

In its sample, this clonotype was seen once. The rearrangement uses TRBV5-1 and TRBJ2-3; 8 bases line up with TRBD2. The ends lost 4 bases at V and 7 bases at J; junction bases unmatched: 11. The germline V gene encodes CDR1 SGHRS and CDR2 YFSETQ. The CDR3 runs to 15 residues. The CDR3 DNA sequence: TGCGCCAGCAGCCCTGGACTAGCACCCCCGAATACGCAGTATTTT. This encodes CASSPGLAPPNTQYF.

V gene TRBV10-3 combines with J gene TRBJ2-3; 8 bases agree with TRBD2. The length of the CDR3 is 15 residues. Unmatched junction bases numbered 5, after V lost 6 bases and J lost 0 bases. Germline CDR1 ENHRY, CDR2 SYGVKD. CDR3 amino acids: CAIRIGTRSTDTQYF. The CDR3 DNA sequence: TGTGCCATCAGGATTGGGACTAGGAGCACAGATACGCAGTATTTT.

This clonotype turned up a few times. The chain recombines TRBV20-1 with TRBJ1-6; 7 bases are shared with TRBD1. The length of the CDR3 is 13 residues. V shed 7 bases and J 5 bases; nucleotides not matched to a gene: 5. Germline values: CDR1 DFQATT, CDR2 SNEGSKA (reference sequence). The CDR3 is CSGMGQNNSPLHF. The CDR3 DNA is TGCAGTGGGATGGGACAGAATAATTCACCCCTCCACTTT.

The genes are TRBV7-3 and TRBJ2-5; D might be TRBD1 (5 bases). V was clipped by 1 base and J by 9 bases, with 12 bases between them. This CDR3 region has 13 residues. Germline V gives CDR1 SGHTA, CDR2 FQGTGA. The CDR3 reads CASSLNQGLAQYF. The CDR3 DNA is TGTGCCAGCAGCTTAAATCAGGGCCTCGCCCAGTACTTC.

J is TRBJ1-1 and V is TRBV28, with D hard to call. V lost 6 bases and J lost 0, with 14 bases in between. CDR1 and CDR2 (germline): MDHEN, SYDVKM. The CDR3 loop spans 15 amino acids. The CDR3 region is CASRYGGRLNTEAFF. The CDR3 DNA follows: TGTGCCAGCAGATACGGCGGACGGTTGAACACTGAAGCTTTCTTT.

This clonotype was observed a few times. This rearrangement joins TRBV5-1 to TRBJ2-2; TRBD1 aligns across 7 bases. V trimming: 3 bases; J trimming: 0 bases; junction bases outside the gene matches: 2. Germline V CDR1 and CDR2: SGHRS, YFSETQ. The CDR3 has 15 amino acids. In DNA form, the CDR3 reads TGCGCCAGCAGCTCCGGACAGGCGAACACCGGGGAGCTGTTTTTT. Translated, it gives CASSSGQANTGELFF.

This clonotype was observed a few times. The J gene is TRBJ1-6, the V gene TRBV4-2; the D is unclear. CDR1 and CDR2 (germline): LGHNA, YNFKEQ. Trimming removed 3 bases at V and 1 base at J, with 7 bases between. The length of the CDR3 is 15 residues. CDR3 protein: CASSHHKSYNSPLHF. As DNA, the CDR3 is TGTGCCAGCAGCCATCATAAATCCTATAATTCACCCCTCCACTTT.

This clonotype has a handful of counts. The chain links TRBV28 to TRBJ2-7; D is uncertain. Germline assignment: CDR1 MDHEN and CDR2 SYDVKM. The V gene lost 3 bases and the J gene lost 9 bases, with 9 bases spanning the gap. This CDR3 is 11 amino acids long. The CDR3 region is CASSFSLVQYF. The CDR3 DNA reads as TGTGCCAGCAGTTTTTCCCTGGTGCAGTACTTC.

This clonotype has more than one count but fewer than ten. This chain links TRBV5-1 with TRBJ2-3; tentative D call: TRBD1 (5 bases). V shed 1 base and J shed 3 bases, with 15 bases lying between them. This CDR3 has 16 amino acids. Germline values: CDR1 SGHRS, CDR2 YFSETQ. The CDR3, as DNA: TGCGCCAGCAGCTTGAGTTACAGGACGAATACAGATACGCAGTATTTT. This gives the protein CASSLSYRTNTDTQYF.

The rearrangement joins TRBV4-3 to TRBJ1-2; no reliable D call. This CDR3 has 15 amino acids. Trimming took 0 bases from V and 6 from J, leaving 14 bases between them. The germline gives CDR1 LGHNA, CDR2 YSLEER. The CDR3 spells CASSQDIGRTHGYTF. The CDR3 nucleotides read TGCGCCAGCAGCCAAGATATCGGCAGGACCCATGGCTACACCTTC.

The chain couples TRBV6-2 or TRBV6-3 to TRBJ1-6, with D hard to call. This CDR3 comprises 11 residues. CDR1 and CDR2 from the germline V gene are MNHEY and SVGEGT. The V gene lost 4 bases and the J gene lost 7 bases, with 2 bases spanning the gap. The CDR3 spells CASSSNSPLHF. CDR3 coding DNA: TGTGCCAGCAGTTCGAATTCACCCCTCCACTTT.

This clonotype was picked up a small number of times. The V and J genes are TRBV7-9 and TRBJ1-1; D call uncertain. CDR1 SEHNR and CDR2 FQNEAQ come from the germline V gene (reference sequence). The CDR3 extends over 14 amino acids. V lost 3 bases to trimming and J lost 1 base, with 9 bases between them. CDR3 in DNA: TGTGCCAGCAGCTTCGGCTACAGGAACACTGAAGCTTTCTTT. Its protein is CASSFGYRNTEAFF.

This chain's CDR3 is CRERAPWDEQFF. CDR3 DNA: TGCAGAGAGCGGGCCCCTTGGGATGAGCAGTTCTTC. The gene calls are TRBV29-1 and TRBJ2-1, with D possibly matching TRBD2 (6 bases). The CDR3 sequence is 12 residues long. From germline, CDR1 is SQVTM and CDR2 ANQGSEA.

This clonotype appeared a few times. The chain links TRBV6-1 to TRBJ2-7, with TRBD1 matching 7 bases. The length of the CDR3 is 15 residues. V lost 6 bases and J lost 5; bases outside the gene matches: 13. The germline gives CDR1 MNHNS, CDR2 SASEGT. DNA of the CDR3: TGTGCCAGCAGCCCACTAGGGACAGAGTTCGACGAGCAGTACTTC. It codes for CASSPLGTEFDEQYF.

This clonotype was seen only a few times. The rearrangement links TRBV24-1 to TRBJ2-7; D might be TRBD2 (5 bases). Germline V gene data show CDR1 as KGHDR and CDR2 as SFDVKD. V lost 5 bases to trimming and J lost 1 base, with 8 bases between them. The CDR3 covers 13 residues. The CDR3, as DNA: TGTGCCACCAGTGGTACGGGGTCCTACGAGCAGTACTTC. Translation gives CATSGTGSYEQYF.

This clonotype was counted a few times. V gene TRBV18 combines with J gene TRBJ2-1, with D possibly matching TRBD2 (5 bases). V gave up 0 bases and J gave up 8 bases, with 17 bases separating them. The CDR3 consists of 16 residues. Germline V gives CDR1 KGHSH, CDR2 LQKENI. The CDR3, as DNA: TGTGCCAGCTCACCACCGGGTCTGGGAGCTTCCGATGAGCAGTTCTTC. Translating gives CASSPPGLGASDEQFF.

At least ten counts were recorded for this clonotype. The CDR3, as DNA: TGCGCCAGCAGCTTGGGGCAGTTCAAGTCCGAGCAGTACTTC. Protein: CASSLGQFKSEQYF. This chain joins TRBV5-1 and TRBJ2-7, with unresolved D. Germline CDR1 is SGHRS and CDR2 is YFSETQ. V lost 0 bases and J 6 bases, leaving 13 bases between the germline ends. The CDR3 runs to 14 residues.